Listed below are T cell receptor beta chains from one sample, sequenced in a study of T cells after yellow fever vaccination. MiXCR, applied by TCRdb to the 5' RACE reads, yields one record per CDR3 protein. The table lists over 300,000 distinct CDR3 sequences, around 3.6% of them singletons, with 20% to 30% in the top ten. The sample here was PBMCs, taken on the day of the yellow fever booster vaccination. The receptors here all came from a man younger than 35 who received the YFV17D yellow fever vaccine. The CDR3 runs from the conserved cysteine through the conserved F or W. The D gene is left open where the match is weak. Clone size is not always given. Where it is, it says once, few, many or a class for expanded clones.

D	size	V	J	CDR3	DNA
NA	many	TRBV2	TRBJ2-5	CASSENRETQYF	TGTGCCAGCAGTGAAAATCGAGAGACCCAGTACTTC
NA	many	TRBV12-5	TRBJ2-3	CASGPGTANLGTQYF	TGTGCTAGTGGTCCCGGGACTGCCAACCTCGGTACGCAGTATTTT
NA	NA	TRBV6-2/TRBV6-3	TRBJ2-7	CASSNRDLSYEQYF	TGTGCCAGCAGTAACCGGGACCTATCCTACGAGCAGTACTTC
NA	NA	TRBV9	TRBJ1-3	CASSTFMAGNTIYF	TGTGCCAGCAGCACCTTCATGGCTGGAAACACCATATATTTT
NA	few	TRBV9	TRBJ2-1	CASSGLGGHLFHEQFF	TGTGCCAGCAGCGGCCTCGGGGGGCACCTTTTCCATGAGCAGTTCTTC
NA	many	TRBV7-9	TRBJ1-2	CASSPSGRNYGYTF	TGTGCCAGCAGCCCTTCGGGACGCAACTATGGCTACACCTTC
TRBD1	many	TRBV5-4	TRBJ2-1	CASIRTGGYNEQFF	TGTGCCAGCATACGGACAGGGGGCTACAATGAGCAGTTCTTC
NA	many	TRBV10-2	TRBJ1-1	CASRGVNNGNTEAFF	TGCGCCAGCAGGGGGGTTAATAATGGGAACACTGAAGCTTTCTTT
NA	many	TRBV20-1	TRBJ2-5	CSAPRGRGGETQYF	TGCAGTGCTCCCCGTGGGCGGGGTGGAGAGACCCAGTACTTC
TRBD1	few	TRBV5-1	TRBJ1-2	CASRGVGQGYGYTF	TGCGCCAGCAGGGGCGTAGGACAGGGCTATGGCTACACCTTC
NA	NA	TRBV12-3/TRBV12-4	TRBJ2-2	CASSLMGGGNTGELFF	TGTGCCAGCAGTTTGATGGGGGGCGGGAACACCGGGGAGCTGTTTTTT
NA	NA	TRBV6-5	TRBJ1-5	CASSRLPGTDNQPQHF	TGTGCCAGCAGCCGACTCCCGGGGACCGATAATCAGCCCCAGCATTTT
NA	few	TRBV20-1	TRBJ2-3	CSGGLYTDTQYF	TGCAGCGGGGGCCTGTACACAGATACGCAGTATTTT
NA	many	TRBV6-5	TRBJ2-7	CASSGQNYEQYF	TGTGCCAGCAGCGGACAGAACTACGAGCAGTACTTC
NA	NA	TRBV6-1	TRBJ1-2	CASIQLRVRLSNYGYTF	TGTGCCAGCATACAATTGAGGGTGAGATTGTCCAACTATGGCTACACCTTC
NA	many	TRBV18	TRBJ2-5	CASSPPRETQYF	TGTGCCAGCTCACCACCTCGGGAGACCCAGTACTTC
NA	many	TRBV4-1	TRBJ2-7	CASSPRVGREQYF	TGCGCCAGCAGCCCCAGGGTAGGGCGAGAGCAGTACTTC
NA	few	TRBV12-3/TRBV12-4	TRBJ2-1	CASSWGDTNGRNEQFF	TGTGCCAGCAGTTGGGGGGACACCAATGGGAGAAATGAGCAGTTCTTC
TRBD2	many	TRBV9	TRBJ2-1	CASSVGASGGYNEQFF	TGTGCCAGCAGCGTAGGGGCTAGCGGGGGCTACAATGAGCAGTTCTTC
TRBD1	many	TRBV24-1	TRBJ2-3	CATGDSSTDTQYF	TGTGCCACCGGGGACAGTAGCACAGATACGCAGTATTTT
NA	many	TRBV7-3	TRBJ2-3	CASSFSLGDTQYF	TGTGCCAGCAGCTTCAGTTTAGGGGATACGCAGTATTTT
NA	few	TRBV18	TRBJ2-3	CASSPRVARVVDTQYF	TGTGCCAGCTCACCACGAGTCGCCAGGGTCGTGGATACGCAGTATTTT
TRBD1	NA	TRBV30	TRBJ1-1	CAWEGTGVTEAFF	TGTGCCTGGGAAGGGACAGGGGTCACTGAAGCTTTCTTT
TRBD1	many	TRBV19	TRBJ2-5	CASSPADRGRETQYF	TGTGCCAGTAGTCCTGCGGACAGGGGCCGAGAGACCCAGTACTTC
TRBD1	many	TRBV10-3	TRBJ2-1	CAITRGQGNEQFF	TGTGCCATCACCCGAGGACAGGGCAATGAGCAGTTCTTC
TRBD1	many	TRBV5-4	TRBJ2-2	CASSRDSANTGELFF	TGTGCCAGCAGTAGGGACAGCGCGAACACCGGGGAGCTGTTTTTT
NA	NA	TRBV6-5	TRBJ2-6	CATAVFEANVLTF	TGTGCCACCGCAGTGTTTGAGGCCAACGTCCTGACTTTC
NA	few	TRBV2	TRBJ2-2	CASSERTVGASGELFF	TGTGCCAGCAGTGAGAGGACCGTAGGGGCATCCGGGGAGCTGTTTTTT
NA	NA	TRBV5-6	TRBJ1-6	CASSGAVVYSPLHF	TGTGCCAGCAGCGGAGCCGTCGTTTATTCACCCCTCCACTTT
NA	NA	TRBV4-2	TRBJ1-5	CASSLGEGSNQPQHF	TGTGCCAGCAGCCTAGGGGAGGGTAGCAATCAGCCCCAGCATTTT
TRBD2	NA	TRBV4-1	TRBJ2-3	CASSPRSSGGSTDTQYF	TGCGCCAGCAGCCCCCGCAGTAGCGGGGGATCCACAGATACGCAGTATTTT
NA	many	TRBV6-5	TRBJ2-2	CASSYWTGELFF	TGTGCCAGCAGTTATTGGACCGGGGAGCTGTTTTTT
TRBD1	many	TRBV7-9	TRBJ1-1	CASTTGQGDTEAFF	TGTGCCAGCACCACTGGACAGGGGGACACTGAAGCTTTCTTT
NA	NA	TRBV2	TRBJ2-2	CASEWDGTGELFF	TGTGCCAGCGAATGGGACGGCACCGGGGAGCTGTTTTTT
TRBD1	many	TRBV7-2	TRBJ2-6	CASTRTGGFSGANVLTF	TGTGCCAGCACCCGGACAGGGGGGTTCTCTGGGGCCAACGTCCTGACTTTC
NA	NA	TRBV20-1	TRBJ1-1	CSAIVGVNTEAFF	TGCAGTGCCATAGTTGGAGTGAACACTGAAGCTTTCTTT
NA	many	TRBV7-9	TRBJ2-3	CASSNRADTQYF	TGTGCCAGCAGCAATAGGGCCGATACGCAGTATTTT
NA	many	TRBV5-1	TRBJ2-5	CASSLQGQAETQYF	TGCGCCAGCAGCTTGCAAGGCCAGGCGGAGACCCAGTACTTC
NA	once	TRBV5-6	TRBJ2-5	CARCTETRRTQYF	TGTGCCAGGTGCACAGAGACCAGGCGGACCCAGTACTTC
NA	many	TRBV7-2	TRBJ1-2	CASSFNDQGGYTF	TGTGCCAGCAGCTTCAACGATCAGGGCGGCTACACCTTC
NA	many	TRBV27	TRBJ2-2	CACSSANTGELFF	TGTGCCTGCTCGTCCGCGAACACCGGGGAGCTGTTTTTT
NA	many	TRBV7-9	TRBJ2-5	CASSPDADRETQYF	TGTGCCAGCAGTCCTGACGCAGACCGAGAGACCCAGTACTTC
NA	few	TRBV6-4	TRBJ1-3	CASSGGHRDSGNTIYF	TGTGCCAGCAGTGGGGGCCACAGGGACTCTGGAAACACCATATATTTT
NA	many	TRBV4-1	TRBJ1-2	CASSQVGQGRYGYTF	TGCGCCAGCAGCCAAGTCGGGCAGGGACGTTATGGCTACACCTTC
NA	many	TRBV6-6	TRBJ2-3	CASSTRAADTQYF	TGTGCCAGCTCCACCCGGGCGGCAGATACGCAGTATTTT
TRBD2	many	TRBV20-1	TRBJ2-1	CSATSFGGAMFF	TGCAGTGCTACGTCTTTCGGGGGGGCCATGTTCTTC
TRBD2	few	TRBV10-2	TRBJ2-7	CASDSGGSSYEQYF	TGCGCCAGCGATAGCGGGGGGAGCTCCTACGAGCAGTACTTC
NA	many	TRBV20-1	TRBJ1-5	CSGVLGLNQPQHF	TGCAGCGGCGTGCTGGGATTAAATCAGCCCCAGCATTTT
NA	many	TRBV7-2	TRBJ1-2	CASSLRTENYGYTF	TGTGCCAGCAGCTTACGGACAGAGAACTATGGCTACACCTTC
NA	many	TRBV5-5	TRBJ2-5	CASSLWGRPQETQYF	TGTGCCAGCAGCTTGTGGGGCCGCCCCCAAGAGACCCAGTACTTC
NA	NA	TRBV7-8	TRBJ2-1	CASSSSGTYNEQFF	TGTGCCAGCAGCTCCTCAGGGACCTACAATGAGCAGTTCTTC
NA	many	TRBV7-2	TRBJ2-1	CAGSGPQAEQFF	TGTGCCGGATCCGGGCCCCAGGCCGAGCAGTTCTTC
NA	NA	TRBV3-1	TRBJ1-1	CASSHEGRTEAFF	TGTGCCAGCAGCCATGAGGGAAGAACTGAAGCTTTCTTT
TRBD1	few	TRBV24-1	TRBJ2-2	CATLVLQGFTGELFF	TGTGCCACCTTAGTACTACAGGGGTTCACCGGGGAGCTGTTTTTT
TRBD1	few	TRBV11-2	TRBJ1-5	CASSGQGYDNQPQHF	TGTGCCAGCAGCGGACAGGGATATGACAATCAGCCCCAGCATTTT
TRBD1	NA	TRBV4-1	TRBJ2-7	CASSQETDRAYEQYF	TGCGCCAGCAGCCAAGAGACGGACAGGGCCTACGAGCAGTACTTC
NA	NA	TRBV20-1	TRBJ1-1	CRGAVGTEAFF	TGCAGGGGAGCCGTAGGCACTGAAGCTTTCTTT
NA	few	TRBV4-1	TRBJ1-3	CASSQGSASLSGNTIYF	TGCGCCAGCAGCCAGGGTTCGGCCTCCCTCTCTGGAAACACCATATATTTT